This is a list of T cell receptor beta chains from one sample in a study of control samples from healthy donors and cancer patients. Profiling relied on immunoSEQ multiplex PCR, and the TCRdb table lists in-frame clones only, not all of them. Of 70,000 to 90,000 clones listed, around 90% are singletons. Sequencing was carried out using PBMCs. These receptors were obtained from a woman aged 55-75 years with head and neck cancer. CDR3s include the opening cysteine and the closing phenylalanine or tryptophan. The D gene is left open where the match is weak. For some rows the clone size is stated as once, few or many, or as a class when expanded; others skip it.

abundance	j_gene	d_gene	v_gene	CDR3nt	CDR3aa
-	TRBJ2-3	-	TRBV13	TGTGCCAGCAGCCCCGGCACAGATACGCAGTATTTT	CASSPGTDTQYF
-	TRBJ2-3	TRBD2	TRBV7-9	TGTGCCAGCAGCTTATCAGCGGGGTCCACAGATACGCAGTATTTT	CASSLSAGSTDTQYF
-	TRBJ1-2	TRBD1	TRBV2	TGTGCCAGCAGTGAGGACAGGGCTAACTATGGCTACACCTTC	CASSEDRANYGYTF
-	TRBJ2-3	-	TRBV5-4	TGTGCCAGCAGCTCCAGGACCCGCACAGATACGCAGTATTTT	CASSSRTRTDTQYF
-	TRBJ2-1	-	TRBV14	TGTGCCAGCAGTGGGGGAAGCTCCTACAATGAGCAGTTCTTC	CASSGGSSYNEQFF
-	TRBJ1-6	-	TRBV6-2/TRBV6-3	TGTGCCAGCAGTTACTACTCGGCGCCATCCTATAATTCACCCCTCCACTTT	CASSYYSAPSYNSPLHF
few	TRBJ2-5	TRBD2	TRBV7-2	TGTGCCAGCAGCCCCGGACTAGCGGGAGTTCCACAAGAGACCCAGTACTTC	CASSPGLAGVPQETQYF
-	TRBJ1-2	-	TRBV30	TGTGCCTGGAGCGGGGGCCACTATGGCTACACCTTC	CAWSGGHYGYTF
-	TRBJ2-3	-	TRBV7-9	TGTGCCAGCAGCTTAGTGGTGGGCGGGTACACAGATACGCAGTATTTT	CASSLVVGGYTDTQYF
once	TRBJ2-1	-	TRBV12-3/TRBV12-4	TGTGCCAGCGGAGGGATTCATGAGCAGTTCTTC	CASGGIHEQFF
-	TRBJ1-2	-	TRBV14	TGTGCCAGCAGTAAGCGGACAGAACCTACCTACTATGGCTACACCTTC	CASSKRTEPTYYGYTF
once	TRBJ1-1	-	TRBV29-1	TGCAGCGTGAGGGACAAACTGAACACTGAAGCTTTCTTT	CSVRDKLNTEAFF
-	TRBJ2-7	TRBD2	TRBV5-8	TGTGCCAGCAGCCCATGGGGGGGTGCCTACGAGCAGTACTTC	CASSPWGGAYEQYF
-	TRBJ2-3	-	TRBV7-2	TGTGCCAGCAGCCCAACAACCGGGCGTACCACAGATACGCAGTATTTT	CASSPTTGRTTDTQYF
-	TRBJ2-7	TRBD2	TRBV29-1	TGCAGCGTTGTTGGCGGGAGCTACGAGCAGTACTTC	CSVVGGSYEQYF
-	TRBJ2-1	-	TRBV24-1	TGTGCCGCCAGTCGGGGGAATGAGCAGTTCTTC	CAASRGNEQFF
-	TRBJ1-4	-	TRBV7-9	TGTGCCAGCAGCTCATCTTTGGGGGTTGGGGGTGAAAAACTGTTTTTT	CASSSSLGVGGEKLFF
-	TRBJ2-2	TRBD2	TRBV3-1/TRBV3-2	TGTGCCAGCAGCCAACGAAGGGCGCAGGGAGGGGGGGAGCTGTTTTTT	CASSQRRAQGGGELFF
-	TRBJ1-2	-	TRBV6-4	TGTGCCAGCAGTGACTCGGCAGGGGGCTACACCTTC	CASSDSAGGYTF
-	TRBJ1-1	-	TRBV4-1	TGCGCCAGCAGCAAAGCCGGCGGGACGAACACTGAAGCTTTCTTT	CASSKAGGTNTEAFF
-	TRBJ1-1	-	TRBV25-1	TGTGCCAGCAGTGGACGTCCTACACCACGAGGGGTGAACACTGAAGCTTTCTTT	CASSGRPTPRGVNTEAFF
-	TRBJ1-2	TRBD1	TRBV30	TGTGCCTGTAACACAGGGGCCTATAGCTACACCTTC	CACNTGAYSYTF
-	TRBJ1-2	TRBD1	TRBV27	TGTGCCAGCAGTCCGAGGGAGGGGGCTGGTGGCTACACCTTC	CASSPREGAGGYTF
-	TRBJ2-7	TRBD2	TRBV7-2	TGTGCCAGCAGCCTTCGACTAGCGGGGTACGAGCAGTACTTC	CASSLRLAGYEQYF
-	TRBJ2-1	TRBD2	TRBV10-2	TGCGCCAGCACCTCAGCGGGAGGAACCTACAATGAGCAGTTCTTC	CASTSAGGTYNEQFF
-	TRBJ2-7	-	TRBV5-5	TGTGCCAGCAGCCCCAGGTTAGACGAGCAGTACTTC	CASSPRLDEQYF
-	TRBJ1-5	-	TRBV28	TGTGCCAGCAGTTTATACGCCCGCGGGGACCAGCCCCAGCATTTT	CASSLYARGDQPQHF
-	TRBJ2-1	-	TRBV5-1	TGCGCCAGCAGCGAGCTCAATGAGCAGTTCTTC	CASSELNEQFF
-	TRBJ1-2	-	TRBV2	TGTGCCAGCAGATGGACGGAGTATGGCTACACCTTC	CASRWTEYGYTF
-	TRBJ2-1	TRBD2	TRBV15	TGTGCCACCAGCACACTAGCGGGAAGATTCAATGAGCAGTTCTTC	CATSTLAGRFNEQFF
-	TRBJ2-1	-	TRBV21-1	TGTGCCAGCAGCAAGGCTCAAAACAGCAAGGACAATGAGCAGTTCTTC	CASSKAQNSKDNEQFF
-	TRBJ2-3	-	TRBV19	TGTGCCAGTAGTATAGATGAGCGGAGCACAGATACGCAGTATTTT	CASSIDERSTDTQYF
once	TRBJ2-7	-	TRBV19	TGTGCCAGTAGTAAGGGACCGGCCTACGAGCAGTACTTC	CASSKGPAYEQYF
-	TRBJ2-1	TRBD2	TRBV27	TGTGCCAGCAGACTGGGTAGCGGGAGCTCCTACAATGAGCAGTTCTTC	CASRLGSGSSYNEQFF
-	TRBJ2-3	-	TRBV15	TGTGCCACCAGCACACAAGGACGTAAAGGCACAGATACGCAGTATTTT	CATSTQGRKGTDTQYF
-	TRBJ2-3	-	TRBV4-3	TGCGCCAGCAGCCAAGAAACTAGTGGCACAGATACGCAGTATTTT	CASSQETSGTDTQYF
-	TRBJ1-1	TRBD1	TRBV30	TGTGCCTGGAGCAGACAGGGGCCCGTAGTCACTGAAGCTTTCTTT	CAWSRQGPVVTEAFF
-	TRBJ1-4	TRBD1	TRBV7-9	TGTGCCAGCAGCTTAGCGAAGGGGGCGGAGAAACTGTTTTTT	CASSLAKGAEKLFF
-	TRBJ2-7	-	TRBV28	TGTGCCAGCAGTTTGTCAGGAACCTACGAGCAGTACTTC	CASSLSGTYEQYF
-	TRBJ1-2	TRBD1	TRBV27	TGTGCCAGCAGTCCACAGGGGGACTATGGCTACACCTTC	CASSPQGDYGYTF
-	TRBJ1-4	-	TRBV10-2	TGCGCCAGCAGAACAGGTCTCCCTAATGAAAAACTGTTTTTT	CASRTGLPNEKLFF
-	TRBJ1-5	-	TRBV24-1	TGTGCCACCAGTTTGGTGAGACCAAATCAGCCCCAGCATTTT	CATSLVRPNQPQHF
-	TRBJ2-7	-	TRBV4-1	TGCGCCAGCAGCCAATTTGGGCTGTCAAAATACGAGCAGTACTTC	CASSQFGLSKYEQYF
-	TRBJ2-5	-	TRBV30	TGTGCCTGGAACCCGCGCGGGATGGGGCGAGAGACCCAGTACTTC	CAWNPRGMGRETQYF
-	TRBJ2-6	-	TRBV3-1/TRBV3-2	TGTGCCAGCAGCGCTCGACCTACTAGCTCTGGGGCCAACGTCCTGACTTTC	CASSARPTSSGANVLTF
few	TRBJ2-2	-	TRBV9	TGTGCCAGCAGCGTAGCGAGTAGCGAGAACACCGGGGAGCTGTTTTTT	CASSVASSENTGELFF
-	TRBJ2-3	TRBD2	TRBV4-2	TGTGCCAGCAGAAAGACTAGCGGAGGCACAGATACGCAGTATTTT	CASRKTSGGTDTQYF
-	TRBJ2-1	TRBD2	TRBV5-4	TGTGCCAGCAGCTCGGGACTAGCGGGGAGCTCCTACAATGAGCAGTTCTTC	CASSSGLAGSSYNEQFF
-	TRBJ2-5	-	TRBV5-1	TGCGCCAGCTCATTTTTCCCCGAGGGCCTGAAGACCCAGTACTTC	CASSFFPEGLKTQYF
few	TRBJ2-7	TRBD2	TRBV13	TGTGCCAGCAGCTCCTTAAGCGGGATCCCGCCCTACGAGCAGTACTTC	CASSSLSGIPPYEQYF
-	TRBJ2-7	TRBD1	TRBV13	TGTGCCAGCAGCTTAGAGTCCGACAGGGGTAGCTACGAGCAGTACTTC	CASSLESDRGSYEQYF
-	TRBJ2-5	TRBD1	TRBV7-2	TGTGCCAGCAGCTACAACAGGGGGTACCGAGAGACCCAGTACTTC	CASSYNRGYRETQYF
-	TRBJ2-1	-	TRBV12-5	TGTGCTAGCCTGGAGGGTGGCAGCTCCTACAATGAGCAGTTCTTC	CASLEGGSSYNEQFF
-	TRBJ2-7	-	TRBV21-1	TGTGCCAGCAGCAATTGCGTAAGTAACTACTACGAGCAGTACTTC	CASSNCVSNYYEQYF
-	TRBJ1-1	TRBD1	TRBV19	TGTGCCACACAGGGGTACACTGAAGCTTTCTTT	CATQGYTEAFF
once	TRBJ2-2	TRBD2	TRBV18	TGTGCCAGCTCACCCCTAGCGGGAGCGAACACCGGGGAGCTGTTTTTT	CASSPLAGANTGELFF
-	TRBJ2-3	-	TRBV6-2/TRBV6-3	TGTGCCAGCAGTTATAGGTTGGGTCCTCGGGACACAGATACGCAGTATTTT	CASSYRLGPRDTDTQYF
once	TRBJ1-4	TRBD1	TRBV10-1	TGCGCCAGCACCATACGACAGCCTCCAGGGGGGGAAACTAATGAAAAACTGTTTTTT	CASTIRQPPGGETNEKLFF
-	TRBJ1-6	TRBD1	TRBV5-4	TGTGCCAGCAGTCGGGACAGGAATTCACCCCTCCACTTT	CASSRDRNSPLHF
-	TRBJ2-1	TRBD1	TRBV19	TGTGCCAGTAGTATACCAGGACAGGGGTCCGACCGTGAGCAGTTCTTC	CASSIPGQGSDREQFF